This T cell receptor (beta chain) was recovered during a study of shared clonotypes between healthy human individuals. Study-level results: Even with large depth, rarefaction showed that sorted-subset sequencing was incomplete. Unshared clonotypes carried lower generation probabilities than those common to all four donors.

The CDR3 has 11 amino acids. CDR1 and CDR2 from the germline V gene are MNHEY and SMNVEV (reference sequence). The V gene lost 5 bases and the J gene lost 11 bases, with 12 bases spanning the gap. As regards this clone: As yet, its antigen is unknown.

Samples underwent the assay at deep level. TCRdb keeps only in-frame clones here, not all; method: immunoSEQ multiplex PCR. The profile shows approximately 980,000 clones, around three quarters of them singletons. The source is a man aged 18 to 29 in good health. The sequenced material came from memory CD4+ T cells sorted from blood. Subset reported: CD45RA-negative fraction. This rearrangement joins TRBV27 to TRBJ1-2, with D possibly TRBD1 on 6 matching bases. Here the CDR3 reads CASSILQGYTF. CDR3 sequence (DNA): TGTGCCAGCAGTATACTTCAGGGGTACACCTTC.